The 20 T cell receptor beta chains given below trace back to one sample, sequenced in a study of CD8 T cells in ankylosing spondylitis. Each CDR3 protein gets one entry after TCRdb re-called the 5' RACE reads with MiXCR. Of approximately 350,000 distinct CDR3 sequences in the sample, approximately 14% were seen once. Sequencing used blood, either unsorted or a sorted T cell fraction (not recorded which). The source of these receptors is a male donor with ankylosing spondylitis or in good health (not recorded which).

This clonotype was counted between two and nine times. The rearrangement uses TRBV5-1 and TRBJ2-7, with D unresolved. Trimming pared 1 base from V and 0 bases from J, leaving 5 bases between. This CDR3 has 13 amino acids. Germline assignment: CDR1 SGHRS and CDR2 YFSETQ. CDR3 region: CASSLIASYEQYF. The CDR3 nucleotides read TGCGCCAGCAGCTTGATAGCCTCCTACGAGCAGTACTTC.

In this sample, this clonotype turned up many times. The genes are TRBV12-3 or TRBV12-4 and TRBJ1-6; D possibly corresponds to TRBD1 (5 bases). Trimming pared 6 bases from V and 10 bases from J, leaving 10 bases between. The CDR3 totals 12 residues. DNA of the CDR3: TGTGCCAGCAGCCCCTGGGGCTCACCCCTCCACTTT. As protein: CASSPWGSPLHF.

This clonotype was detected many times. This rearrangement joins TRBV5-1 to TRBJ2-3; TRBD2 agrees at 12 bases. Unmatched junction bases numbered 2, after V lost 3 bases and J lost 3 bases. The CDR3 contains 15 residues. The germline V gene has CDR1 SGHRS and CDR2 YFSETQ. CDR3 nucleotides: TGCGCCAGCAGCTCGACTAGCGGGAGAACAGATACGCAGTATTTT. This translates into CASSSTSGRTDTQYF.

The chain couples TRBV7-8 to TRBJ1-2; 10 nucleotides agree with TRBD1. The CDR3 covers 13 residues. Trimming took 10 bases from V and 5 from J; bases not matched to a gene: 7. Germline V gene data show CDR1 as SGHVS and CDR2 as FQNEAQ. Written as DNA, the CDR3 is TGTGCCACTCTAAGGGACAGGGGATATGGCTACACCTTC. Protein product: CATLRDRGYGYTF.

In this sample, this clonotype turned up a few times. The CDR3 region has the DNA TGTGCCAGCTCACCACCAGCAGGTTCAGGCGGTGAGCAGTTCTTC. Amino acids: CASSPPAGSGGEQFF. The chain couples TRBV18 to TRBJ2-1; D gene uncertain. The V gene lost 0 bases and the J gene lost 9 bases, with 15 bases spanning the gap. CDR1 and CDR2 from the germline V gene are KGHSH and LQKENI. CDR3 size: 15 residues.

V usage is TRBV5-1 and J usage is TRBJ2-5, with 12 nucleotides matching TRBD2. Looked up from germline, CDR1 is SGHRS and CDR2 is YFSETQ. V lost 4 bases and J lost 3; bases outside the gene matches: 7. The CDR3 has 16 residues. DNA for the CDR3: TGCGCCAGCAGCCTGACTAGCGGGGGACCAAAAGAGACCCAGTACTTC. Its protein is CASSLTSGGPKETQYF. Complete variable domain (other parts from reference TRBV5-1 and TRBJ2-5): KAGVTQTPRYLIKTRGQQVTLSCSPISGHRSVSWYQQTPGQGLQFLFEYFSETQRNKGNFPGRFSGRQFSNSRSEMNVSTLELGDSALYLCASSLTSGGPKETQYFGPGTRLLVL.

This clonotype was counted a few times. CDR3 loop: CASSLSSGSREPQHF. In DNA, the CDR3 is TGCGCCAGCAGCTTGAGTTCTGGGTCACGGGAGCCCCAGCATTTT. V gene TRBV5-1 combines with J gene TRBJ1-5; D is unresolved. CDR3 length: 15 residues. Germline V CDR1 and CDR2: SGHRS, YFSETQ. Trimming cost V 1 base and J 8 bases, with 16 bases left between them. Combining the CDR3 with reference TRBV5-1 and TRBJ1-5 gives the whole variable domain KAGVTQTPRYLIKTRGQQVTLSCSPISGHRSVSWYQQTPGQGLQFLFEYFSETQRNKGNFPGRFSGRQFSNSRSEMNVSTLELGDSALYLCASSLSSGSREPQHFGDGTRLSIL.

The CDR3 loop is CASSLAGQGPYEQYF. The CDR3 nucleotides are TGCGCCAGCAGCCTAGCTGGACAGGGACCCTACGAGCAGTACTTC. The J gene is TRBJ2-7, the V gene TRBV5-1; 8 positions match TRBD1. Looked up from germline, CDR1 is SGHRS and CDR2 is YFSETQ. The CDR3 spans 15 residues. Germline trimming cut 4 bases from V and 2 bases from J; bases unmatched to any gene: 8.

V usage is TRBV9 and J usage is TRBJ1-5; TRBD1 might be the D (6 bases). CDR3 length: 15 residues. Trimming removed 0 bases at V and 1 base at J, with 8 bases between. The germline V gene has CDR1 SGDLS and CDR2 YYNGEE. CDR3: CASSVGQGSNQPQHF. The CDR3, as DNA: TGTGCCAGCAGCGTAGGGCAGGGGAGCAATCAGCCCCAGCATTTT.

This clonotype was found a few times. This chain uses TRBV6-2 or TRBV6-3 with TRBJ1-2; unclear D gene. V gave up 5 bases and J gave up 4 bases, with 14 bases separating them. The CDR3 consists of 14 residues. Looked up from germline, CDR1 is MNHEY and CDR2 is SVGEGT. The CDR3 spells CASSRDVRSYGYTF. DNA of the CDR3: TGTGCCAGCAGTAGGGATGTGAGGAGCTATGGCTACACCTTC.

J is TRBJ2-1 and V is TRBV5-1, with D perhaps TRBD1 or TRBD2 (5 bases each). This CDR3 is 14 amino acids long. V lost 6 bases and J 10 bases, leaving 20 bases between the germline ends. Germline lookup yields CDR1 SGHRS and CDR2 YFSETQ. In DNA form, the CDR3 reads TGCGCCAGCACCCCCGGGGCCTCTGAGAGGGAGCAGTTCTTC. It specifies CASTPGASEREQFF.

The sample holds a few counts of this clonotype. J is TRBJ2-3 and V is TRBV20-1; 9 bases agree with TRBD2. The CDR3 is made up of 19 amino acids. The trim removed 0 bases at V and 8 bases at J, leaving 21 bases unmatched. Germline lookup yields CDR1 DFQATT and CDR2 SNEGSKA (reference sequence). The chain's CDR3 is CSARDEAAVRSGGRGTQYF. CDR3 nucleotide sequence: TGCAGTGCTAGAGATGAGGCGGCCGTGAGAAGCGGGGGGCGGGGTACGCAGTATTTT.

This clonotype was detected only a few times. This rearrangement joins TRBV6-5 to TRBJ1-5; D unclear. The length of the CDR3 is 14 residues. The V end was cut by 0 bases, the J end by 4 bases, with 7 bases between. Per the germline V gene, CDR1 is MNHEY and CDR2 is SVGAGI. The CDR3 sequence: CASSYSKGNQPQHF. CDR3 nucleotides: TGTGCCAGCAGTTACTCGAAGGGAAATCAGCCCCAGCATTTT.

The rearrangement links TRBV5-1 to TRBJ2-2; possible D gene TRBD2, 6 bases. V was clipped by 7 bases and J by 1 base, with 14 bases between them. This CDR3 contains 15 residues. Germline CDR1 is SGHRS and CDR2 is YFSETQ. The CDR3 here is CASRQGEENTGELFF. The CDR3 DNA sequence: TGCGCCAGCCGCCAAGGGGAGGAGAACACCGGGGAGCTGTTTTTT.

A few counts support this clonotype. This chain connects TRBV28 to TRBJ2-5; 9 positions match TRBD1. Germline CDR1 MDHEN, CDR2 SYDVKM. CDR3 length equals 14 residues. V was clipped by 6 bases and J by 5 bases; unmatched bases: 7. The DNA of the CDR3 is TGTGCCAGCAGCTCCCCGACAGGGGGGGAGACCCAGTACTTC. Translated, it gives CASSSPTGGETQYF.

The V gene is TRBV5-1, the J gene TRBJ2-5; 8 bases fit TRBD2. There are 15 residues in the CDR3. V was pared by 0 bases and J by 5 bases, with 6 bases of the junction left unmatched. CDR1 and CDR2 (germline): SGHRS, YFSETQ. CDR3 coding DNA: TGCGCCAGCAGCTTGGCAAGCGGGGGATCGGAGACCCAGTACTTC. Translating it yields CASSLASGGSETQYF.

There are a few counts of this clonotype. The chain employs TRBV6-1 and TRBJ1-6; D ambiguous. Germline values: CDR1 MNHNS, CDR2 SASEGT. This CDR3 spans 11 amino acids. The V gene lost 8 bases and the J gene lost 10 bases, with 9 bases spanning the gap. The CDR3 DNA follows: TGTGCCAGCGGTTCGGAGTCACCCCTCCACTTT. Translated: CASGSESPLHF.

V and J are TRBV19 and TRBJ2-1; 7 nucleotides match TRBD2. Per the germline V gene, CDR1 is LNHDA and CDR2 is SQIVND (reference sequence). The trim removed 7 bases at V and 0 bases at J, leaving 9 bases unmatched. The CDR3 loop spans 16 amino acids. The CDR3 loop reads CASISLGGSSYNEQFF. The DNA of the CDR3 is TGTGCCAGTATAAGCCTGGGGGGGAGCTCCTACAATGAGCAGTTCTTC.

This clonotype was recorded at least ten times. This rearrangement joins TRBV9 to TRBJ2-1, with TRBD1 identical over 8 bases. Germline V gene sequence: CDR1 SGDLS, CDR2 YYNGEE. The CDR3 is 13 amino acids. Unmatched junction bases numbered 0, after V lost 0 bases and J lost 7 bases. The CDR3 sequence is CASSVGTGNEQFF. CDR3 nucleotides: TGTGCCAGCAGCGTAGGGACAGGGAATGAGCAGTTCTTC.

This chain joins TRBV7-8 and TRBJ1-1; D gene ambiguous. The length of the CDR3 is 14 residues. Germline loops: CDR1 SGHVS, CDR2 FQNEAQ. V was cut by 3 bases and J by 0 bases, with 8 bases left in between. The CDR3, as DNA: TGTGCCAGCAGCTTGTCAGAGGTGAACACTGAAGCTTTCTTT. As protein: CASSLSEVNTEAFF. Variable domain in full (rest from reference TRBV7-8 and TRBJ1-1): GAGVSQSPRYKVAKRGQDVALRCDPISGHVSLFWYQQALGQGPEFLTYFQNEAQLDKSGLPSDRFFAERPEGSVSTLKIQRTQQEDSAVYLCASSLSEVNTEAFFGQGTRLTVV.